Below, 16 T cell receptor beta chains from the same sample are listed, as sequenced in a study of Ad26.COV2.S vaccination and SARS-CoV-2 variants (dated by TCRdb to 2020 to 2023). The treatment or condition label, read with the paper, signifies: over 15 received Ad26.COV2.S at low or high dose, single or two shots; roughly five received placebo; per-sample allocation not given. Repertoires of vaccine and placebo recipients were sequenced from samples collected on day 63 after the first injection. Libraries came from the immunoSEQ multiplex PCR assay. TCRdb stores this immuneACCESS table with in-frame sequences only. Part of the clones is absent; in the studies checked, under half of the shortfall reflects unresolved V genes, and no reason is known for the rest. The sample table holds under 300,000 clones, of which roughly nine tenths were seen once. The top ten constitute 2.9% of the sample. This specimen consisted of peripheral blood, obtained in a trial of Ad26.COV2.S vaccine versus placebo. These receptors all come from a person between 18 and 65 years old who received the Ad26.COV2.S COVID-19 vaccine or a placebo.

The V call is TRBV29-1, the J call TRBJ1-2; D is undetermined. This CDR3 region has 13 residues. Trimming took off 4 bases at V and 5 bases at J, with 14 bases between the two ends. Germline V CDR1 and CDR2: SQVTM, ANQGSEA. CDR3 sequence reads: CSVGDRGFYGYTF. The CDR3 DNA reads TGCAGCGTTGGTGACCGCGGATTTTATGGCTACACCTTC.

The V call is TRBV19, the J call TRBJ1-1, with no clear D. The V gene lost 5 bases and the J gene lost 1 base, with 11 bases spanning the gap. Germline CDR1 LNHDA, CDR2 SQIVND (reference sequence). The CDR3 loop spans 14 amino acids. CDR3 nucleotide sequence: TGTGCCAGTAGTCCCTATCACAGGAACACTGAAGCTTTCTTT. Amino acids: CASSPYHRNTEAFF.

The chain has TRBV19 and TRBJ2-1; D is ambiguous. Trimming removed 3 bases from V and 0 bases from J, with 12 bases in between. The CDR3 is made up of 16 amino acids. Germline V gene lookup returns CDR1 LNHDA and CDR2 SQIVND (reference sequence). The CDR3 loop is CASSIYRPSSYNEQFF. The DNA for the CDR3 is TGTGCCAGTAGTATTTACAGACCAAGCTCCTACAATGAGCAGTTCTTC.

V is TRBV6-5 and J is TRBJ1-2, with 8 bases matching TRBD1. CDR1 and CDR2 (germline): MNHEY, SVGAGI. The CDR3 extends over 12 amino acids. The trim removed 9 bases at V and 7 bases at J, leaving 7 bases unmatched. The CDR3 sequence is CASRDRSRGYTF. The CDR3 coding sequence is TGTGCCAGTAGGGACAGGTCGCGTGGCTACACCTTC.

This chain connects TRBV5-1 to TRBJ1-2, with 11 bases that match TRBD1. The germline V gene encodes CDR1 SGHRS and CDR2 YFSETQ. CDR3 length: 14 residues. The V gene end was trimmed by 4 bases and the J gene end by 8 bases; junction bases not matched to a gene: 7. CDR3 DNA: TGCGCCAGCAGCGCGGGACAGGGGGTTAAGGGCTACACCTTC. Encoded protein: CASSAGQGVKGYTF.

This clone showed up just once. The rearrangement uses TRBV5-1 and TRBJ1-1; D may be TRBD1 (6 bases). The V gene's germline CDR1 is SGHRS and CDR2 YFSETQ. There are 15 residues in the CDR3. The V end was cut by 4 bases, the J end by 1 base, with 14 bases between. The CDR3 bases are TGCGCCAGCAGCAACCGCGCAGGGGCGAACACTGAAGCTTTCTTT. It translates to CASSNRAGANTEAFF.

The chain recombines TRBV7-8 with TRBJ1-6; weak D call: TRBD1 (6 bases). Germline V gene lookup returns CDR1 SGHVS and CDR2 FQNEAQ. Deletions cut 6 bases from V and 10 bases from J, with 13 bases between. This CDR3 has 13 residues. The CDR3 DNA sequence: TGTGCCAGCAGTTTAACCAGGGGCTCACCCCTCCACTTT. Translation: CASSLTRGSPLHF.

The chain uses TRBV18 and TRBJ2-3; 11 bases agree with TRBD2. The junction had 5 bases not matched to a gene; V was cut back by 9 bases and J by 3 bases. Germline V lookup: CDR1 KGHSH, CDR2 LQKENI. The CDR3 consists of 14 residues. CDR3 residues: CASTSGSGTDTQYF. CDR3 sequence (DNA): TGTGCCAGTACTAGCGGGAGTGGTACAGATACGCAGTATTTT.

V is TRBV27 and J is TRBJ2-5; D possibly corresponds to TRBD2 (7 bases). The germline V gene has CDR1 MNHEY and CDR2 SMNVEV (reference sequence). The V end lost 0 bases, the J end lost 1 base, and 15 bases lay between the germline ends. The CDR3 spans 17 residues. The DNA of the CDR3 is TGTGCCAGCAGTTTATCTAGGACGGCGGGGGCCCAAGAGACCCAGTACTTC. Protein product: CASSLSRTAGAQETQYF.

This clone was recorded once. The chain carries TRBV10-3 and TRBJ2-7; 8 nucleotides align to TRBD2. Trimming at V came to 3 bases and at J to 3 bases, leaving 4 bases not matched to a gene. The CDR3 covers 14 residues. The germline V gene encodes CDR1 ENHRY and CDR2 SYGVKD. CDR3 loop: CAISDSAGGYEQYF. DNA of the CDR3: TGTGCCATCAGTGATTCGGCGGGGGGCTACGAGCAGTACTTC.

CDR3 in amino acids: CASSRSGLAGVEQFF. For the CDR3, the DNA is TGTGCCAGCAGTCGGTCGGGACTAGCGGGAGTTGAGCAGTTCTTC. The rearrangement links TRBV6-5 to TRBJ2-1; 14 bases fit TRBD2. This CDR3 is 15 amino acids long. In germline, CDR1 is MNHEY, CDR2 SVGAGI. Trimming cost V 5 bases and J 9 bases; bases outside gene matches: 6.

This clone was observed once. The chain employs TRBV19 and TRBJ1-2, with D possibly TRBD1 on 5 matching bases. The ends were cut back, 6 bases at V and 3 bases at J, with 11 bases in the middle. This CDR3 spans 13 amino acids. Germline V gives CDR1 LNHDA, CDR2 SQIVND (reference sequence). Written as DNA, the CDR3 is TGTGCCAGTAGAGGGGCGTTGGACTATGGCTACACCTTC. Translating it yields CASRGALDYGYTF.

This CDR3 reads CATGTSGTDTQYF. CDR3 coding DNA: TGTGCCACCGGGACTAGTGGCACAGATACGCAGTATTTT. The chain recombines TRBV10-3 with TRBJ2-3, with 8 positions matching TRBD2. The V segment lost 10 bases and the J segment 1 base; nucleotides outside the gene matches: 4. Germline lookup yields CDR1 ENHRY and CDR2 SYGVKD. The CDR3 is made up of 13 amino acids.

This clone was seen more than once but under ten times. This chain connects TRBV2 to TRBJ1-4; D ambiguous. This CDR3 is built from 14 residues. Trimming cost V 8 bases and J 4 bases, with 14 bases left between them. Germline CDR1 SNHLY, CDR2 FYNNEI. CDR3 amino acids: CASSPGLHNEKLFF. CDR3 nucleotides: TGTGCCAGCTCTCCGGGGTTGCATAATGAAAAACTGTTTTTT.

V gene TRBV12-5 combines with J gene TRBJ2-2, with D possibly TRBD1 on 6 matching bases. Trimming shortened V by 6 bases and J by 0 bases, and 17 bases separated the two germline ends. The CDR3 is 17 amino acids. Germline V gene data show CDR1 as LGHNT and CDR2 as FRNRAP. The CDR3 loop is CASGLTPGTTNTGELFF. CDR3 nucleotides: TGTGCTAGTGGACTTACTCCCGGGACAACGAACACCGGGGAGCTGTTTTTT.

The chain joins TRBV6-5 to TRBJ1-4, with 10 bases identical to TRBD1. This CDR3 region has 15 residues. CDR1 is MNHEY, CDR2 SVGAGI, per germline. With V trimmed by 5 bases and J by 5 bases, 5 bases remained unmatched. CDR3: CASSRRTGGNEKLFF. DNA of the CDR3: TGTGCCAGCAGTCGCCGGACAGGGGGAAATGAAAAACTGTTTTTT.